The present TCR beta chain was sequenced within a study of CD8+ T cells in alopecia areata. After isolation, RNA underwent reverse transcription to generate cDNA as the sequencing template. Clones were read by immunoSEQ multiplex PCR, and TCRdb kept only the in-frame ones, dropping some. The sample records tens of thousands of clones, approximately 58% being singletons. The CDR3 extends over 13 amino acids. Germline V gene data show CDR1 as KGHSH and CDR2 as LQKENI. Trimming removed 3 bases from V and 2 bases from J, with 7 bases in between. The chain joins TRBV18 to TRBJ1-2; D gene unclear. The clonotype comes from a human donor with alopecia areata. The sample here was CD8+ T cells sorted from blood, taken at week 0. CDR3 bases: TGTGCCAGCTCACCGGACCCGAACTATGGCTACACCTTC. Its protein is CASSPDPNYGYTF.